The next 22 T cell receptor beta chains were all read from a single sample in a study of blood T cell repertoires in COVID-19. The method was immunoSEQ multiplex PCR; TCRdb's version includes in-frame clones alone and lacks a portion of them. Altogether over 150,000 clones are present, approximately 87% being singletons, with the ten largest covering roughly an eighth. Input material: peripheral blood. These TCRs come from a woman in her 70s with COVID-19, enrolled during active disease.

The chain couples TRBV4-2 to TRBJ2-7; 15 positions agree with TRBD2. V lost 2 bases, J lost 4 bases, and 9 bases stayed unmatched. Germline values: CDR1 LGHNA, CDR2 YNFKEQ. The CDR3 is made up of 18 amino acids. The DNA for the CDR3 is TGTGCCAGCAGCCAATCAGAGGGACTAGCGGGAGGATATTACGAGCAGTACTTC. This encodes CASSQSEGLAGGYYEQYF.

The chain carries TRBV28 and TRBJ2-7; D gene ambiguous. This CDR3 contains 15 residues. Germline V gene sequence: CDR1 MDHEN, CDR2 SYDVKM. Deletions cut 2 bases from V and 3 bases from J, with 14 bases between. CDR3 bases: TGTGCCAGCAGTTTAGAGTTACAGTTGGGCTACGAGCAGTACTTC. Its protein is CASSLELQLGYEQYF.

V is TRBV30 and J is TRBJ2-7; a weak D match, TRBD2 (5 bases). Germline values: CDR1 GTSNPN, CDR2 SVGIG (reference sequence). With 4 bases removed from V and 3 bases from J, the gap between germline ends came to 13 bases. The CDR3 consists of 13 residues. CDR3 amino acids: CAWTLGEGYEQYF. The CDR3 DNA is TGTGCCTGGACTCTCGGAGAGGGCTACGAGCAGTACTTC.

The genes are TRBV4-1 and TRBJ2-1; no firm D call. Germline values: CDR1 MGHRA, CDR2 YSYEKL. Trimming shortened V by 2 bases and J by 0 bases, and 5 bases separated the two germline ends. The CDR3 spans 14 residues. The CDR3 nucleotides are TGCGCCAGCAGCCAATATAGCTCCTACAATGAGCAGTTCTTC. This sequence encodes CASSQYSSYNEQFF.

There are many counts of this clone. V is TRBV19 and J is TRBJ1-5, with TRBD1 as a possible D gene (5 bases). Germline-derived CDR1 and CDR2 are LNHDA and SQIVND (reference sequence). V was shortened by 3 bases and J by 5 bases, with 11 bases between the two germline ends. The CDR3 spans 14 residues. In DNA form, the CDR3 reads TGTGCCAGTAGTATTTGGAAAGGGGATCAGCCCCAGCATTTT. It codes for CASSIWKGDQPQHF.

In its sample, this clone was seen a few times. This chain connects TRBV20-1 to TRBJ2-7, with TRBD2 identical over 7 bases. In germline, CDR1 is DFQATT, CDR2 SNEGSKA (reference sequence). CDR3 length equals 13 residues. With V trimmed by 3 bases and J by 7 bases, 9 bases remained unmatched. The CDR3 here is CSASGGRAEEQYF. The CDR3 DNA reads as TGCAGTGCTAGTGGTGGGAGGGCCGAGGAGCAGTACTTC.

V usage is TRBV30 and J usage is TRBJ1-3; maybe TRBD1 (6 bases). Germline V gene lookup returns CDR1 GTSNPN and CDR2 SVGIG (reference sequence). The CDR3 consists of 17 residues. Trimming took 8 bases from V and 0 from J, leaving 23 bases between them. The CDR3 loop reads CAGRAGVKVSSGNTIYF. The CDR3 DNA follows: TGTGCCGGTAGGGCAGGGGTTAAAGTAAGCTCTGGAAACACCATATATTTT.

With regard to this clone: This same CDR3 is encoded by further DNA sequences in the sample. The rearrangement uses TRBV19 and TRBJ1-5, with TRBD1 matching 8 bases. Trimming removed 6 bases from V and 0 bases from J; junction bases left unmatched: 4. The germline V gene encodes CDR1 LNHDA and CDR2 SQIVND (reference sequence). This CDR3 is built from 15 residues. CDR3 sequence reads: CASRGQAYSNQPQHF. The CDR3 DNA reads as TGTGCCAGTAGGGGACAGGCTTATAGCAATCAGCCCCAGCATTTT.

This chain joins TRBV6-5 and TRBJ2-7, with 10 positions matching TRBD1. This CDR3 comprises 13 residues. Trimming removed 6 bases from V and 5 bases from J; junction bases left unmatched: 4. Germline V gives CDR1 MNHEY, CDR2 SVGAGI. The CDR3 reads CASSKGQGNEQYF. CDR3 DNA sequence: TGTGCCAGCAGCAAGGGACAGGGGAACGAGCAGTACTTC.

The DNA for the CDR3 is TGTGCCAGCAGTTTCGACAATCGATACGAGCAGTACTTC. Its protein product is CASSFDNRYEQYF. V and J are TRBV12-3 or TRBV12-4 and TRBJ2-7; D is unclear. Trimming removed 3 bases at V and 4 bases at J, with 10 bases between. The CDR3 extends over 13 amino acids.

The genes are TRBV11-3 and TRBJ1-1; possibly TRBD1 for D (6 bases). The length of the CDR3 is 16 residues. V lost 3 bases, J lost 3 bases, and 17 bases lay in between. The germline V gene encodes CDR1 SGHNT and CDR2 YENEEA. DNA of the CDR3: TGTGCCAGCAGCTTCTCCTTAGGGGGGGCGGACACTGAAGCTTTCTTT. It yields the protein CASSFSLGGADTEAFF.

This clone occurred a few times. V gene TRBV11-2 combines with J gene TRBJ1-1; D not resolved. Germline-derived CDR1 and CDR2 are SGHAT and FQNNGV. V was clipped by 1 base and J by 5 bases, with 11 bases between them. The CDR3 spans 14 residues. The CDR3 protein is CASSLGTRRTEAFF. For the CDR3, the DNA is TGTGCCAGCAGCTTAGGAACCCGTCGGACTGAAGCTTTCTTT.

This chain links TRBV4-3 with TRBJ1-1; 8 positions agree with TRBD1. J was trimmed by 2 bases and V by 0 bases; bases with no gene match: 11. The CDR3 length is 18 residues. Germline lookup yields CDR1 LGHNA and CDR2 YSLEER. The CDR3 sequence is CASSQDLRGREVNTEAFF. DNA for the CDR3: TGCGCCAGCAGCCAAGATCTCAGGGGGCGCGAGGTTAACACTGAAGCTTTCTTT.

This clone has a single count. The J gene is TRBJ2-7, the V gene TRBV5-5; D possibly corresponds to TRBD2 (5 bases). Germline CDR1 is SGHKS and CDR2 is YYEKEE (reference sequence). There are 15 residues in the CDR3. The V gene lost 6 bases and the J gene lost 6 bases, with 22 bases spanning the gap. The CDR3 loop is CASTPRGRVLGEQYF. The CDR3 DNA follows: TGTGCCAGCACCCCCCGGGGAAGGGTTTTGGGCGAGCAGTACTTC. The full variable domain, in which reference TRBV5-5 and TRBJ2-7 provide the parts outside the CDR3, is DAGVTQSPTHLIKTRGQQVTLRCSPISGHKSVSWYQQVLGQGPQFIFQYYEKEERGRGNFPDRFSARQFPNYSSELNVNALLLGDSALYLCASTPRGRVLGEQYFGPGTRLTVT.

V and J are TRBV7-9 and TRBJ1-2; D unresolved. The CDR3 runs to 15 residues. V was trimmed by 0 bases and J by 3 bases, leaving 11 bases between them. Germline lookup yields CDR1 SEHNR and CDR2 FQNEAQ (reference sequence). The CDR3: CASSLAAGRDYGYTF. CDR3 bases: TGTGCCAGCAGCTTAGCCGCTGGGAGAGACTATGGCTACACCTTC.

The rearrangement links TRBV6-6 to TRBJ2-1, with 10 bases aligning to TRBD2. CDR1 is MNHNY, CDR2 SVGAGI, per germline (reference sequence). V trimming: 9 bases; J trimming: 9 bases; junction bases outside the gene matches: 11. There are 14 residues in the CDR3. The CDR3 nucleotides read TGTGCCAGTATCGAAGCGGGAGGGCGAGCTGAGCAGTTCTTC. Its protein is CASIEAGGRAEQFF.

The V call is TRBV7-2, the J call TRBJ2-7; 8 bases are a match to TRBD1. Looked up from germline, CDR1 is SGHTA and CDR2 is FQGNSA. This CDR3 is built from 15 residues. Trimming at V came to 5 bases and at J to 3 bases, leaving 9 bases not matched to a gene. The chain's CDR3 is CASSKQQGEIYEQYF. For the CDR3, the DNA is TGTGCCAGCAGCAAGCAACAGGGGGAAATCTACGAGCAGTACTTC. The whole variable domain, remainder taken from reference TRBV7-2 and TRBJ2-7, is GAGVSQSPSNKVTEKGKDVELRCDPISGHTALYWYRQSLGQGLEFLIYFQGNSAPDKSGLPSDRFSAERTGGSVSTLTIQRTQQEDSAVYLCASSKQQGEIYEQYFGPGTRLTVT.

This chain links TRBV11-3 with TRBJ2-1, with 8 positions matching TRBD2. The ends lost 5 bases at V and 5 bases at J; junction bases unmatched: 11. The CDR3 runs 16 residues. Germline CDR1 reads SGHNT; CDR2 reads YENEEA. The CDR3 is CASSPRTASGHNEQFF. The CDR3 coding sequence is TGTGCCAGCAGCCCCAGGACGGCTAGCGGGCACAATGAGCAGTTCTTC.

The chain combines TRBV7-9 with TRBJ1-1, with a weak D call TRBD1 (6 bases). Germline V gene sequence: CDR1 SEHNR, CDR2 FQNEAQ (reference sequence). There are 15 residues in the CDR3. The V end was cut by 4 bases, the J end by 0 bases, with 12 bases between. Here the CDR3 DNA reads TGTGCCAGCAGCTCCTCCGGGACAATGAACACTGAAGCTTTCTTT. Protein sequence: CASSSSGTMNTEAFF.

The rearrangement joins TRBV7-9 to TRBJ1-4; TRBD1 agrees at 7 bases. CDR1 is SEHNR, CDR2 FQNEAQ, per germline (reference sequence). The CDR3 covers 14 residues. V lost 5 bases and J lost 5; bases outside the gene matches: 5. As DNA, the CDR3 is TGTGCCAGCAGCACCGGGACAGCGAATGAAAAACTGTTTTTT. This codes for CASSTGTANEKLFF.

The chain recombines TRBV7-3 with TRBJ1-4; the match to TRBD1 covers 7 bases. The length of the CDR3 is 15 residues. Germline V lookup: CDR1 SGHTA, CDR2 FQGTGA. Trimming removed 5 bases from V and 4 bases from J; junction bases left unmatched: 7. The CDR3 protein is CASSATGAGNEKLFF. The CDR3 DNA is TGTGCCAGCAGCGCAACAGGGGCCGGTAATGAAAAACTGTTTTTT.

The rearrangement joins TRBV11-2 to TRBJ1-6; 7 positions match TRBD1. There are 15 residues in the CDR3. V gave up 4 bases and J gave up 6 bases; unmatched junction bases: 6. CDR1 and CDR2 from the germline V gene are SGHAT and FQNNGV. The CDR3 loop is CASSSTGQSNSPLHF. The CDR3 DNA follows: TGTGCCAGCAGCTCTACGGGACAGTCTAATTCACCCCTCCACTTT. The whole variable domain, remainder taken from reference TRBV11-2 and TRBJ1-6, is EAGVAQSPRYKIIEKRQSVAFWCNPISGHATLYWYQQILGQGPKLLIQFQNNGVVDDSQLPKDRFSAERLKGVDSTLKIQPAKLEDSAVYLCASSSTGQSNSPLHFGNGTRLTVT.